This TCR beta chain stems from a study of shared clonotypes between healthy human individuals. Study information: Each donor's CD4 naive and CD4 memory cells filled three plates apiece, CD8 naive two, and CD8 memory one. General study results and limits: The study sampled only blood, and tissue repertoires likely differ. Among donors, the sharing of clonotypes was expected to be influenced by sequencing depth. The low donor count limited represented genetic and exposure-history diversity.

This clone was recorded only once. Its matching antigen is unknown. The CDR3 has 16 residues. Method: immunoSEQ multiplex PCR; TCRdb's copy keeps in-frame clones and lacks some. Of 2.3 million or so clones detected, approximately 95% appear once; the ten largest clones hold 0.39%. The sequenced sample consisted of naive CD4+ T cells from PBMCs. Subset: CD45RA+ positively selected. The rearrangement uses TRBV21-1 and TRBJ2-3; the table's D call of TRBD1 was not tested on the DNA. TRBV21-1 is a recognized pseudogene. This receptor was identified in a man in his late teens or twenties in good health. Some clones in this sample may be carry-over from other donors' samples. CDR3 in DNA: TGTGCCAGCCATGAACCAGGGGAAGTAAGCACAGATACGCAGTATTTT. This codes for CASHEPGEVSTDTQYF.